These T cell receptor beta chains were read from a single sample in a study of shared clonotypes between healthy human individuals. Here immunoSEQ multiplex PCR was the method, and the copy in TCRdb shows in-frame clones only, minus some. Here the sample spans around 750,000 clones, roughly 70% being singletons. The sample was memory CD4+ T cells sorted from blood. Receptors were obtained from a woman in her 30s in good health. Both conserved end residues are part of each CDR3. Fields, in order: clone size, V gene, D gene, J gene, CDR3 DNA, CDR3 protein. The D gene is left open where the match is weak. Size values are once, few and many counts, or a class for expanded clones, and some rows have none.

clone size: few; V gene: TRBV5-1; D gene: TRBD1; J gene: TRBJ1-1; CDR3 DNA: TGCGCCAGCAGCCAAGGGACAGGGGCGGTTGAAGCTTTCTTT; CDR3 protein: CASSQGTGAVEAFF
clone size: -; V gene: TRBV2; D gene: -; J gene: TRBJ2-7; CDR3 DNA: TGTGCCAGCAGTGGGGGGAGGACCCACGGGCAGTACTTC; CDR3 protein: CASSGGRTHGQYF
clone size: -; V gene: TRBV19; D gene: -; J gene: TRBJ2-3; CDR3 DNA: TGTGCCAGTAGTATTGGACTGGGTAGTCTGGATACGCAGTATTTT; CDR3 protein: CASSIGLGSLDTQYF
clone size: -; V gene: TRBV28; D gene: TRBD1; J gene: TRBJ1-5; CDR3 DNA: TGTGCCAGCAGTCCATCCGGGACAGGGGCCAATCAGCCCCAGCATTTT; CDR3 protein: CASSPSGTGANQPQHF
clone size: -; V gene: TRBV6-5; D gene: -; J gene: TRBJ2-3; CDR3 DNA: TGTGCCAGCAGTTACGATTACCTCGCAGATACGCAGTATTTT; CDR3 protein: CASSYDYLADTQYF
clone size: -; V gene: TRBV7-9; D gene: -; J gene: TRBJ1-3; CDR3 DNA: TGTGCCAGCAGCTTAGGAGAGGCAGGCCGCTCTGGAAACACCATATATTTT; CDR3 protein: CASSLGEAGRSGNTIYF
clone size: many; V gene: TRBV10-3; D gene: -; J gene: TRBJ2-3; CDR3 DNA: TGTGCCACCAGACAGCCCCAAGCAGCAGATACGCAGTATTTT; CDR3 protein: CATRQPQAADTQYF
clone size: -; V gene: TRBV13; D gene: -; J gene: TRBJ2-7; CDR3 DNA: TGTGCCAGCAGCTTAGGATGGGGGGGACAGGAAGCCTACGAGCAGTACTTC; CDR3 protein: CASSLGWGGQEAYEQYF
clone size: -; V gene: TRBV6-1; D gene: -; J gene: TRBJ1-4; CDR3 DNA: TGTGCCAGCAGTGAAGGTTGGGGGGCGAAGGAAAAACTGTTTTTT; CDR3 protein: CASSEGWGAKEKLFF
clone size: -; V gene: TRBV5-4; D gene: TRBD1; J gene: TRBJ1-2; CDR3 DNA: TGTGCCAGCAGCTTGGACCTGAGCACAGGGGCCTTTTATGGCTACACCTTC; CDR3 protein: CASSLDLSTGAFYGYTF
clone size: -; V gene: TRBV2; D gene: -; J gene: TRBJ1-2; CDR3 DNA: TGTGCCACCTGCCTCGACGAGGGTTTCCCCAAAGGCTACACCTTC; CDR3 protein: CATCLDEGFPKGYTF
clone size: -; V gene: TRBV19; D gene: TRBD1; J gene: TRBJ2-3; CDR3 DNA: TGTGCCAGTACCGATGGGACAGCCCGCACAGATACGCAGTATTTT; CDR3 protein: CASTDGTARTDTQYF
clone size: -; V gene: TRBV4-1; D gene: -; J gene: TRBJ1-6; CDR3 DNA: TGCGCCAGCAGCCAGTGGGACCTGGGAAATAATTCACCCCTCCACTTT; CDR3 protein: CASSQWDLGNNSPLHF
clone size: few; V gene: TRBV6-1; D gene: TRBD1; J gene: TRBJ1-2; CDR3 DNA: TGTGCCAGCAGTGGACAGGGGGGTTATGGCTACACCTTC; CDR3 protein: CASSGQGGYGYTF
clone size: few; V gene: TRBV5-1; D gene: -; J gene: TRBJ1-1; CDR3 DNA: TGCGCCAGCAGCTTGGAGTATGAGGGAACTGAAGCTTTCTTT; CDR3 protein: CASSLEYEGTEAFF
clone size: -; V gene: TRBV5-1; D gene: -; J gene: TRBJ2-2; CDR3 DNA: TGCGCCAGCAGCTTGAATAGCGAAAATCCCGGGGAGCTGTTTTTT; CDR3 protein: CASSLNSENPGELFF
clone size: -; V gene: TRBV19; D gene: TRBD2; J gene: TRBJ2-1; CDR3 DNA: TGTGCCAGTAGTATCCGACAACTAGCGGGAGGGCCCAATGAGCAGTTCTTC; CDR3 protein: CASSIRQLAGGPNEQFF
clone size: -; V gene: TRBV30; D gene: TRBD2; J gene: TRBJ2-7; CDR3 DNA: TGTGCCTGGAGTAGGGGACTAGACGAGGGCGAGCAGTACTTC; CDR3 protein: CAWSRGLDEGEQYF
clone size: -; V gene: TRBV2; D gene: TRBD2; J gene: TRBJ2-1; CDR3 DNA: TGTGCCAGCAGTGTCAGTGCGGGAGGGCCGAGTCGGCAGTTCTTC; CDR3 protein: CASSVSAGGPSRQFF
clone size: -; V gene: TRBV28; D gene: -; J gene: TRBJ2-5; CDR3 DNA: TGTGCCAGCAGTTTACCAGCTCGGGGTGGGGAGACCCAGTACTTC; CDR3 protein: CASSLPARGGETQYF
clone size: -; V gene: TRBV9; D gene: -; J gene: TRBJ2-3; CDR3 DNA: TGTGCCAGCAGCGTAGATGTAGCCCCAGATACGCAGTATTTT; CDR3 protein: CASSVDVAPDTQYF
clone size: -; V gene: TRBV7-7; D gene: -; J gene: TRBJ2-5; CDR3 DNA: TGTGCCAGCAGCTCAACCCCGGGACCTCAAGAGACCCAGTACTTC; CDR3 protein: CASSSTPGPQETQYF
clone size: -; V gene: TRBV28; D gene: -; J gene: TRBJ2-7; CDR3 DNA: TGTGCCAGCAGTTTCGGACTATACGAGCAGTACTTC; CDR3 protein: CASSFGLYEQYF
clone size: -; V gene: TRBV5-1; D gene: -; J gene: TRBJ2-5; CDR3 DNA: TGCGCCAGCAGCCCGTGGGCTAGCGCGCAAGAGACCCAGTACTTC; CDR3 protein: CASSPWASAQETQYF
clone size: -; V gene: TRBV9; D gene: -; J gene: TRBJ2-2; CDR3 DNA: TGTGCCAGCAGCGGAACAGGGTCTAACACCGGGGAGCTGTTTTTT; CDR3 protein: CASSGTGSNTGELFF
clone size: many; V gene: TRBV25-1; D gene: -; J gene: TRBJ2-1; CDR3 DNA: TGTGCCAGCAGTGATCCTCAAACTAGCAGCAGCTCCTACAATGAGCAGTTCTTC; CDR3 protein: CASSDPQTSSSSYNEQFF
clone size: few; V gene: TRBV6-1; D gene: TRBD1; J gene: TRBJ1-5; CDR3 DNA: TGTGCCAGCAGTGATAGGGACAGGGGTGGACAGCCCCAGCATTTT; CDR3 protein: CASSDRDRGGQPQHF
clone size: -; V gene: TRBV5-1; D gene: TRBD2; J gene: TRBJ2-4; CDR3 DNA: TGCGCCAGCAGCCCGGGACTAGCGGGGGGAAACATTCAGTACTTC; CDR3 protein: CASSPGLAGGNIQYF
clone size: -; V gene: TRBV7-2; D gene: -; J gene: TRBJ2-1; CDR3 DNA: TGTGCCAGCAGCCTTAGGAGGGACAATGAGCAGTTCTTC; CDR3 protein: CASSLRRDNEQFF
clone size: -; V gene: TRBV19; D gene: -; J gene: TRBJ2-6; CDR3 DNA: TGTGCCAGTAGTGGGGGGCCTGGGGCCAACGTCCTGACTTTC; CDR3 protein: CASSGGPGANVLTF
clone size: -; V gene: TRBV9; D gene: -; J gene: TRBJ1-4; CDR3 DNA: TGTGCCAGCAGCGTACGACAGACTGATGAAAAACTGTTTTTT; CDR3 protein: CASSVRQTDEKLFF
clone size: few; V gene: TRBV5-6; D gene: -; J gene: TRBJ2-7; CDR3 DNA: TGTGCCAGCAGCTTGCGGAGGGGCTCCTACGAGCAGTACTTC; CDR3 protein: CASSLRRGSYEQYF
clone size: once; V gene: TRBV5-1; D gene: TRBD2; J gene: TRBJ2-4; CDR3 DNA: TGCGCCAGCAGCTTGTACCCTCTGACTAGCGGGCTCCTAGCCAAAAACATTCAGTACTTC; CDR3 protein: CASSLYPLTSGLLAKNIQYF
clone size: -; V gene: TRBV19; D gene: -; J gene: TRBJ2-3; CDR3 DNA: TGTGCCAGTAGTATAGGATCGGAGCGGGATACGCAGTATTTT; CDR3 protein: CASSIGSERDTQYF
clone size: -; V gene: TRBV2; D gene: -; J gene: TRBJ2-1; CDR3 DNA: TGTGCCAGCAGTGTGAAGGGGGCGGCTAGCGGAGGCGATGAGCAGTTCTTC; CDR3 protein: CASSVKGAASGGDEQFF
clone size: -; V gene: TRBV25-1; D gene: -; J gene: TRBJ2-2; CDR3 DNA: TGTGCCAGCAGTGAATTTGAGCGGGTCGACACCGGGGAGCTGTTTTTT; CDR3 protein: CASSEFERVDTGELFF
clone size: -; V gene: TRBV28; D gene: -; J gene: TRBJ2-7; CDR3 DNA: TGTGCCAGCAGTTCCCTCCGAGCGGCCCCCGGTGAGCAGTACTTC; CDR3 protein: CASSSLRAAPGEQYF
clone size: -; V gene: TRBV5-6; D gene: -; J gene: TRBJ2-7; CDR3 DNA: TGTGCCAGCAGCTTGTTCGGCGGGAAAAGGGAGCAGTACTTC; CDR3 protein: CASSLFGGKREQYF
clone size: -; V gene: TRBV6-1; D gene: -; J gene: TRBJ2-7; CDR3 DNA: TGTGCCAGCAGTGAAAGAATCAGGGCCCTGAGCTCCTACGAGCAGTACTTC; CDR3 protein: CASSERIRALSSYEQYF
clone size: -; V gene: TRBV28; D gene: TRBD1; J gene: TRBJ2-1; CDR3 DNA: TGTGCCAGCAGCGGACAGGGGCAGGATGAGCAGTTCTTC; CDR3 protein: CASSGQGQDEQFF
clone size: -; V gene: TRBV20-1; D gene: -; J gene: TRBJ2-7; CDR3 DNA: TGCAGTGCCCTATCGGACGAGCAGTACTTC; CDR3 protein: CSALSDEQYF
clone size: few; V gene: TRBV18; D gene: TRBD1; J gene: TRBJ1-4; CDR3 DNA: TGTGCCAGTACCACAGGGGCCCTTCAGGAACTGTTTTTT; CDR3 protein: CASTTGALQELFF
clone size: -; V gene: TRBV6-1; D gene: TRBD1; J gene: TRBJ1-4; CDR3 DNA: TGTGCCAGCAGTGGGTCACGGACAGGCCCACGACAGGAAAAACTGTTTTTT; CDR3 protein: CASSGSRTGPRQEKLFF
clone size: -; V gene: TRBV27; D gene: TRBD2; J gene: TRBJ2-3; CDR3 DNA: TGTGCCAGCAGTTTACTAGCGGGAGCCGGTACGCAGTATTTT; CDR3 protein: CASSLLAGAGTQYF
clone size: -; V gene: TRBV28; D gene: TRBD1; J gene: TRBJ2-7; CDR3 DNA: TGTGCCAGCAGGACAGGGCCGGCCTACGAGCAGTACTTC; CDR3 protein: CASRTGPAYEQYF
clone size: -; V gene: TRBV7-6; D gene: -; J gene: TRBJ2-5; CDR3 DNA: TGTGCCAGCAGCCGGGGACTCCCATTCCAAGAGACCCAGTACTTC; CDR3 protein: CASSRGLPFQETQYF
clone size: -; V gene: TRBV6-1; D gene: -; J gene: TRBJ2-7; CDR3 DNA: TGTGCCAGCAGGCCCCCTAGCGACTACGAGCAGTACTTC; CDR3 protein: CASRPPSDYEQYF
clone size: -; V gene: TRBV7-9; D gene: -; J gene: TRBJ1-4; CDR3 DNA: TGTGCCAGCACGCGGACGAACGACGAAAAACTGTTTTTT; CDR3 protein: CASTRTNDEKLFF
clone size: -; V gene: TRBV2; D gene: -; J gene: TRBJ2-4; CDR3 DNA: TGTGCCAGCAGTGACAGAAAGACGGTCAAAAACATTCAGTACTTC; CDR3 protein: CASSDRKTVKNIQYF
clone size: -; V gene: TRBV7-3; D gene: -; J gene: TRBJ2-3; CDR3 DNA: TGTGCCAGCAGCTTAACCACGAGCAGTTTTCTGGATACGCAGTATTTT; CDR3 protein: CASSLTTSSFLDTQYF
clone size: -; V gene: TRBV5-8; D gene: TRBD1; J gene: TRBJ1-4; CDR3 DNA: TGTGCCAGCAGCTTTGGACAGGGAGACGAGGAAAAACTGTTTTTT; CDR3 protein: CASSFGQGDEEKLFF
clone size: -; V gene: TRBV28; D gene: TRBD2; J gene: TRBJ2-1; CDR3 DNA: TGTGCCAGCAGACTGCTGGGACTAGCGTCAGGTGAGCAGTTCTTC; CDR3 protein: CASRLLGLASGEQFF
clone size: -; V gene: TRBV7-9; D gene: TRBD2; J gene: TRBJ2-1; CDR3 DNA: TGTGCCAGCAGCTTAGCGGTACTAGCGGGTGAGCAGTTCTTC; CDR3 protein: CASSLAVLAGEQFF
clone size: few; V gene: TRBV5-1; D gene: TRBD2; J gene: TRBJ2-1; CDR3 DNA: TGCGCCAGCAGCGTAGATAGCGGGGGTTACAATGAGCAGTTCTTC; CDR3 protein: CASSVDSGGYNEQFF
clone size: -; V gene: TRBV6-1; D gene: -; J gene: TRBJ2-7; CDR3 DNA: TGTGCCAGCAGTCGTCGGCAGGGGACCACCTACGAGCAGTACTTC; CDR3 protein: CASSRRQGTTYEQYF
clone size: -; V gene: TRBV2; D gene: -; J gene: TRBJ2-2; CDR3 DNA: TGTGCCAGCAGTGAAAAGGGTATCAGCACCGGGGAGCTGTTTTTT; CDR3 protein: CASSEKGISTGELFF
clone size: -; V gene: TRBV7-9; D gene: TRBD1; J gene: TRBJ1-1; CDR3 DNA: TGTGCCAGCAGACCCAAGGGGACAGGGGATGAAGCTTTCTTT; CDR3 protein: CASRPKGTGDEAFF
clone size: -; V gene: TRBV10-2; D gene: TRBD2; J gene: TRBJ2-7; CDR3 DNA: TGCGCCAGCAAGAAAGGGACTAGCGGGAGTCTTTACTACGAGCAGTACTTC; CDR3 protein: CASKKGTSGSLYYEQYF